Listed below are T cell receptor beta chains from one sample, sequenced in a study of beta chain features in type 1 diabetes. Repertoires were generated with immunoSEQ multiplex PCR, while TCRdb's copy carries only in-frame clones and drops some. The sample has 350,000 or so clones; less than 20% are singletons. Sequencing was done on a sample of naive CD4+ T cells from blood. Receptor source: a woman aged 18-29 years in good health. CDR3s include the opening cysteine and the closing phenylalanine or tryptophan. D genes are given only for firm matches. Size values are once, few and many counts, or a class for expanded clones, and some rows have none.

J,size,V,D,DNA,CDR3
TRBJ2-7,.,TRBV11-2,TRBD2,TGTGCCAGCAGCTTATGGGGGGGCTCCTACGAGCAGTACTTC,CASSLWGGSYEQYF
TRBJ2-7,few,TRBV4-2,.,TGTGCCAGCAGCCAAGTGACAGAGCCAGGGGAGCAGTACTTC,CASSQVTEPGEQYF
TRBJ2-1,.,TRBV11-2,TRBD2,TGTGCCAGCAGCTTACTAGCGGGCCGCCGGGTCGCGGGTGAGCAGTTCTTC,CASSLLAGRRVAGEQFF
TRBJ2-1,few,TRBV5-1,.,TGCGCCTCGTCGACAGCCCTGGGGAATGAGCAGTTCTTC,CASSTALGNEQFF
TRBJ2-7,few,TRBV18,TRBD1,TGTGCCAGCTCACGAGAGGCTGGGACAGTCTACGAGCAGTACTTC,CASSREAGTVYEQYF
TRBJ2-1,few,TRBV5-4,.,TGTGCCAGCAGCTTAAGGCTAGGATCCAATGAGCAGTTCTTC,CASSLRLGSNEQFF
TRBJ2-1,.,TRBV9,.,TGTGCCAGCAGCGTAGCAGGAGGGGGCCTGTCCTACAATGAGCAGTTCTTC,CASSVAGGGLSYNEQFF
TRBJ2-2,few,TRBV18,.,TGTGCCAGCTCACCAGGGAACAGGCCGGCCGGGGAGCTGTTTTTT,CASSPGNRPAGELFF
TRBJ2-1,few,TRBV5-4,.,TGTGCCAGCAGCTTGGAGCCCCCAGCGAGCACGAATGAGCAGTTCTTC,CASSLEPPASTNEQFF
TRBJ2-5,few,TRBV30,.,TGTGCCTGGAGTCAGGGGCAAGAGACCCAGTACTTC,CAWSQGQETQYF
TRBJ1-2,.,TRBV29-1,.,TGCAGCGGGAAGGGAGTGGAGGGCTACACCTTC,CSGKGVEGYTF
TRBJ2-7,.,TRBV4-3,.,TGCGCCAGCAGCCAAGATTTACAGGCCTACGAGCAGTACTTC,CASSQDLQAYEQYF
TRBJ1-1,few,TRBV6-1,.,TGTGCCAGCAGTGAGCGGGGGGCGAACACTGAAGCTTTCTTT,CASSERGANTEAFF
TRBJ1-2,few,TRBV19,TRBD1,TGTGCCAGTAGTGCCCCCGGGACAGGAAAGGACTATGGCTACACCTTC,CASSAPGTGKDYGYTF
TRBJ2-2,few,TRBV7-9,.,TGTGCCAGCAGCTCGGGGTCCACGGCCACCGGGGAGCTGTTTTTT,CASSSGSTATGELFF
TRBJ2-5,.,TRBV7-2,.,TGTGCCAGCAGCTCCCGGGGGGCCAAAGAGACCCAGTACTTC,CASSSRGAKETQYF
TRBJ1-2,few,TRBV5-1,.,TGCGCCAGCAGCTTACCGGGGGTTATGAGGGGCTACACCTTC,CASSLPGVMRGYTF
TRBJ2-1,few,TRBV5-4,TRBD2,TGTGCCAGCAGCCCCGGACTAGCGGGAGCGGGAGAGCAGTTCTTC,CASSPGLAGAGEQFF
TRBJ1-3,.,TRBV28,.,TGTGCCAGCAGACCTCTTACAGGGACTGGAAACACCATATATTTT,CASRPLTGTGNTIYF
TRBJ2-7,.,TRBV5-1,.,TGCGCCAGCAGCGGGCTGGGGGGTACCTACGAGCAGTACTTC,CASSGLGGTYEQYF
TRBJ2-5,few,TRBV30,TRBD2,TGTGCCTGGAGTGTACGTAGCGGGAACCAAGAGACCCAGTACTTC,CAWSVRSGNQETQYF
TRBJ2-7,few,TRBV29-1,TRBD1,TGCAGCGTTGCCTTTCGCAGGGGACAGTCTTCTTCTCGAACCCCCTACGAGCAGTACTTC,CSVAFRRGQSSSRTPYEQYF
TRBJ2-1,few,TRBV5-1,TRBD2,TGCGCCAGCAGCACCCTTACTAGCGGCTCACGCAATGAGCAGTTCTTC,CASSTLTSGSRNEQFF
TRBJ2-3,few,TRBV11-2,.,TGTGCCAGCAGCCAACCGAGGGGGAGCATCTCAAGGACAGATACGCAGTATTTT,CASSQPRGSISRTDTQYF
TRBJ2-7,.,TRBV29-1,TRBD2,TGCAGCGCCCGGACTAGCGGGACCTACGAGCAGTACTTC,CSARTSGTYEQYF
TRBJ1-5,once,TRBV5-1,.,TGCGCCAGCAGCTTTGGTACGGGAGGTCCCCAGCATTTT,CASSFGTGGPQHF
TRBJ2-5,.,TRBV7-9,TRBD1,TGTGCCAGCAGCTTAGGGAGACTGACAGGGAAACGACAAGAGACCCAGTACTTC,CASSLGRLTGKRQETQYF
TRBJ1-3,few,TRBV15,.,TGTGCCACCAGCAAAGCCCTTGCTGGAAACACCATATATTTT,CATSKALAGNTIYF
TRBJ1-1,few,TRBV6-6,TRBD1,TGTGCCAGCAGGACCTACAGGGGGCAAGGAAACACTGAAGCTTTCTTT,CASRTYRGQGNTEAFF
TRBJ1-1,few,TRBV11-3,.,TGTGCCAGCAGCTTAGACAGGAACACTGAAGCTTTCTTT,CASSLDRNTEAFF
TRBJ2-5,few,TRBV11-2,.,TGTGCCAGCAGCCCAGCAGGGTGGTACCAAGAGACCCAGTACTTC,CASSPAGWYQETQYF
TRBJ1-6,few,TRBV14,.,TGTGCCAGCAGCCAACGTACAGGTCCAAATTCACCCCTCCACTTT,CASSQRTGPNSPLHF
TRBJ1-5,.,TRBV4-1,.,TGCGCCAGCAGCCTCCAGGCGTATCCGCTTAATCAGCCCCAGCATTTT,CASSLQAYPLNQPQHF
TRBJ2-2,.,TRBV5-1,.,TGCGCCAGCAGACCTAATACAGGGTTCGCGACCGGGGAGCTGTTTTTT,CASRPNTGFATGELFF